This entry concerns a single T cell receptor (beta chain). Eligible patients bore advanced solid tumors devoid of tumor-infiltrating lymphocytes. The CDR3 covers 13 residues. V lost 10 bases, J lost 5 bases, and 15 bases lay in between. CDR1 and CDR2 (germline): SNHLY, FYNNEI. This entry comes from a study of low-dose radiotherapy and immunotherapy resistance in tumors. Looking at the study overall: The study delivered 0.5 Gy per fraction every 2 weeks to Cohort 1, totaling 6.5 Gy. On an every-two-weeks schedule, patients received intravenous nivolumab 240 mg, along with ipilimumab 1 mg/kg every six weeks. Patients took aspirin 300 mg by mouth once daily. This continued for four cycles, starting on cycle 1 day 1.

Alpha and beta chains were covered, as first-strand cDNA relied on TRAV- and TRBV-specific primers. The authors amplified TCRs for 20 to 25 PCR cycles with a constant-region primer and a V-primer adapter. One entry per CDR3 protein results from TCRdb running MiXCR on the reads. The sample has some 6,000 distinct CDR3 sequences, roughly 80% seen once. This sequence originates from a human donor with advanced metastatic prostate, ovarian, gallbladder or colorectal cancer (not recorded which). This table probably holds off-target reads from a library built for another chain. The chain recombines TRBV2 with TRBJ2-1, with TRBD1 as a possible D gene (6 bases). The CDR3 loop is CATSSGTNNEQFF. CDR3 coding DNA: TGTGCCACTTCCTCAGGGACAAACAATGAGCAGTTCTTC.